This paragraph covers one TCR beta chain sequence. Its antigen is not identified. The sample is drawn from a study of OX40 agonist ivuxolimab in advanced cancers. Points from the study as a whole: CD4+ and CD8+ blood T cells expanded clonally by week 6 at 0.1 to 3.0 mg/kg.

Losses at the gene ends were 4 bases for V and 2 bases for J; bases not matched to a gene: 5. This CDR3 comprises 15 residues. CDR1 SGHRS and CDR2 YFSETQ come from the germline V gene. The data were produced by immunoSEQ multiplex PCR, yet TCRdb's version contains in-frame clones alone and is incomplete. The sample records just under 95,000 clones, around 90% being singletons. The source was CD4+ or CD8+ T cells sorted from blood, collected in a trial of the OX40 agonist ivuxolimab. The chain employs TRBV5-1 and TRBJ2-2, with 7 bases lining up with TRBD2. This clonotype originated in an adult with an advanced solid tumor such as melanoma, head and neck, liver or kidney cancer. The CDR3 coding sequence is TGCGCCAGCAGCCTAAGCGGGGTCAACACCGGGGAGCTGTTTTTT. It is translated as CASSLSGVNTGELFF.